These 12 T cell receptor beta chains were all obtained from the same sample, sequenced in a study of cytomegalovirus exposure and HLA in healthy donors. Primers included in the PCR were 60 Vbeta and 13 Jbeta primers. The method was immunoSEQ multiplex PCR; TCRdb's version includes in-frame clones alone and lacks a portion of them. The profile covers under 200,000 clones, with 84% appearing a single time and 6.4% taken by the ten largest. Sequences were obtained from PBMCs. The source of these receptors is a man aged 50 to 59 in good health and CMV-seropositive.

This chain joins TRBV7-6 and TRBJ1-2, with D hard to call. Looked up from germline, CDR1 is SGHVS and CDR2 is FNYEAQ. Trimming removed 5 bases at V and 4 bases at J, with 23 bases between. The CDR3 totals 17 residues. CDR3 residues: CASSGEMHKGDFYGYTF. The CDR3 nucleotides read TGTGCCAGCAGCGGGGAGATGCACAAGGGCGACTTCTATGGCTACACCTTC.

The V gene is TRBV11-2, the J gene TRBJ1-2; tentatively, D is TRBD1 (5 bases). Trimming cost V 1 base and J 8 bases, with 17 bases left between them. This CDR3 has 15 amino acids. The germline CDR1 and CDR2 sequences are SGHAT and FQNNGV. Here the CDR3 reads CASSLGIQGSGGYTF. CDR3 nucleotide sequence: TGTGCCAGCAGCTTAGGAATCCAAGGGTCAGGGGGCTACACCTTC.

This sequence joins TRBV19 and TRBJ1-5; 9 bases line up with TRBD1. The CDR3 spans 15 residues. Trimming took 8 bases from V and 6 from J; bases not matched to a gene: 11. Germline CDR1 LNHDA, CDR2 SQIVND (reference sequence). The CDR3 nucleotides are TGTGCCAGTCGCAAAATCACAGGGGGCGTTCAGCCCCAGCATTTT. Amino acid sequence: CASRKITGGVQPQHF.

The chain is built from TRBV6-5 and TRBJ1-4, with D possibly being TRBD1 (6 bases). CDR3 size: 14 residues. Germline CDR1 is MNHEY and CDR2 is SVGAGI. The germline V and J ends were trimmed by 7 bases and 5 bases, with 14 bases remaining between them. In DNA form, the CDR3 reads TGTGCCAGCACCCCCAGGGGCGGGAATGAAAAACTGTTTTTT. Amino acids: CASTPRGGNEKLFF.

The rearrangement joins TRBV18 to TRBJ2-3, with no clear D. CDR3 size: 16 residues. V lost 1 base and J lost 6, with 17 bases in between. Per the germline V gene, CDR1 is KGHSH and CDR2 is LQKENI. CDR3 in DNA: TGTGCCAGCTCACCACTAGACACAGCTACCTCCGATACGCAGTATTTT. It is translated as CASSPLDTATSDTQYF.

V is TRBV19 and J is TRBJ2-7; possible D gene TRBD1, 6 bases. V shed 3 bases and J shed 3 bases, with 15 bases lying between them. The germline V gene encodes CDR1 LNHDA and CDR2 SQIVND (reference sequence). The CDR3 is 15 amino acids. The DNA for the CDR3 is TGTGCCAGTAGTATCGGTCAGGGGATCGACTACGAGCAGTACTTC. It is translated as CASSIGQGIDYEQYF.

This chain connects TRBV4-1 to TRBJ2-1; D perhaps matches TRBD1 (6 bases). Germline V lookup: CDR1 MGHRA, CDR2 YSYEKL. CDR3 size: 14 residues. Trimming cost V 4 bases and J 10 bases, with 17 bases left between them. The CDR3 DNA is TGCGCCAGCAGCCTTAACCCCAGGGGTAGGGAGCAGTTCTTC. Protein sequence: CASSLNPRGREQFF.

This clone was seen only once. The chain joins TRBV19 to TRBJ1-5; TRBD1 matches at 7 bases. This CDR3 is built from 15 residues. The germline V gene has CDR1 LNHDA and CDR2 SQIVND (reference sequence). V lost 7 bases to trimming and J lost 0 bases; unmatched junction nucleotides: 6. The CDR3 here is CASIRDSYSNQPQHF. The CDR3, as DNA: TGTGCCAGTATTAGGGACAGCTATAGCAATCAGCCCCAGCATTTT. Full variable domain (outside the CDR3, taken from reference TRBV19 and TRBJ1-5): DGGITQSPKYLFRKEGQNVTLSCEQNLNHDAMYWYRQDPGQGLRLIYYSQIVNDFQKGDIAEGYSVSREKKESFPLTVTSAQKNPTAFYLCASIRDSYSNQPQHFGDGTRLSIL.

The CDR3 spells CASSLGSGGDEQYF. Written as DNA, the CDR3 is TGTGCCAGTAGTCTGGGAAGCGGGGGGGACGAGCAGTACTTC. The rearrangement uses TRBV19 and TRBJ2-7, with 10 bases aligning to TRBD2. This CDR3 contains 14 residues. Unmatched junction bases numbered 6, after V lost 5 bases and J lost 5 bases. CDR1 and CDR2 (germline): LNHDA, SQIVND (reference sequence).

The CDR3 reads CASSLGDGTVRIGQFF. CDR3 nucleotide sequence: TGTGCCAGCAGCTTAGGAGATGGGACAGTGAGAATTGGGCAGTTCTTC. J is TRBJ2-1 and V is TRBV11-1; 7 nucleotides match TRBD1. CDR1 and CDR2 (germline): SGHAT, FQDESV (reference sequence). The CDR3 length is 16 residues. V gave up 1 base and J gave up 12 bases; unmatched junction bases: 15.

This chain uses TRBV7-9 with TRBJ1-3; the match to TRBD1 covers 7 bases. There are 16 residues in the CDR3. Germline lookup yields CDR1 SEHNR and CDR2 FQNEAQ (reference sequence). V dropped 6 bases and J dropped 2; count of bases not matched to a gene: 10. CDR3 loop: CASSRAGGGPGNTIYF. The CDR3 DNA sequence: TGTGCCAGCAGTAGAGCCGGAGGGGGCCCTGGAAACACCATATATTTT.

J is TRBJ2-5 and V is TRBV25-1; D might be TRBD1 (6 bases). The germline V gene has CDR1 MGHDK and CDR2 SYGVNS. Trimming took 6 bases from V and 7 from J, leaving 15 bases between them. CDR3 length: 13 amino acids. DNA of the CDR3: TGTGCCAGCAGGATGGACAGTAGAGGGACCCAGTACTTC. Translating it yields CASRMDSRGTQYF. The full variable domain, rest sourced from reference TRBV25-1 and TRBJ2-5, is EADIYQTPRYLVIGTGKKITLECSQTMGHDKMYWYQQDPGMELHLIHYSYGVNSTEKGDLSSESTVSRIRTEHFPLTLESARPSHTSQYLCASRMDSRGTQYFGPGTRLLVL.